This entry features one TCR beta chain sequence. Being one base from a much bigger clone, this may be a read error. Looked up from germline, CDR1 is SQVTM and CDR2 is ANQGSEA. With 5 bases removed from V and 4 bases from J, the gap between germline ends came to 12 bases. This CDR3 region has 12 residues. This record comes from a study of T cells in Graves' hyperthyroidism and ophthalmopathy. From RNA transcripts, TCR beta CDR3 regions were amplified. The TCR CDR3 first-round RT-PCR relied on the HTBI primer set. TCRdb redid the calling of the multiplex PCR reads with MiXCR, one entry per CDR3 protein. The repertoire holds more than 500,000 distinct CDR3 sequences, with about a sixth as singletons.

This clonotype originated in a young woman with Graves' hyperthyroidism. The V and J genes are TRBV29-1 and TRBJ2-7; a weak D match, TRBD2 (5 bases). Sequenced material: blood. CDR3 loop: CSVRESGYEQYF. For the CDR3, the DNA is TGCAGCGTTCGGGAATCGGGATACGAGCAGTACTTC.